This is a list of T cell receptor beta chains from one sample in a study of Ad26.COV2.S vaccination and SARS-CoV-2 variants. Sequencing was performed with immunoSEQ multiplex PCR; in TCRdb, only in-frame clones are kept and a portion is missing. The profile shows approximately 420,000 clones, around nine tenths of them singletons. Sequencing was performed on peripheral blood, taken in a trial of Ad26.COV2.S vaccine versus placebo. The receptors derive from a person between 18 and 65 years old who received the Ad26.COV2.S COVID-19 vaccine or a placebo. Both conserved end residues are part of each CDR3. Each record gives: V gene, D gene, clone size, J gene, CDR3 length, CDR3 DNA, CDR3 protein. D genes are given only for firm matches. Clone size is given for some rows only: seen once, a few or many times, or a class if the clone is expanded.

V: TRBV11-2; D: NA; size: NA; J: TRBJ2-7; length: 14; DNA: TGTGCCAGCAGCTCCCCTGGACGGCAGGACGAGCAGTACTTC; CDR3: CASSSPGRQDEQYF
V: TRBV6-1; D: NA; size: NA; J: TRBJ2-5; length: 14; DNA: TGTGCCAGCAGTGAGTCGACAGGTGGGGGGACCCAGTACTTC; CDR3: CASSESTGGGTQYF
V: TRBV5-6; D: NA; size: NA; J: TRBJ2-5; length: 14; DNA: TGTGCCAGCAGCGACGTGGGACTCCAAGAGACCCAGTACTTC; CDR3: CASSDVGLQETQYF
V: TRBV11-3; D: NA; size: NA; J: TRBJ1-5; length: 14; DNA: TGTGCCAGCAGCTGGTCGTTGAGCAATCAGCCCCAGCATTTT; CDR3: CASSWSLSNQPQHF
V: TRBV6-5; D: NA; size: NA; J: TRBJ1-5; length: 13; DNA: TGTGCCAGCAGTCCGGGAGGCAATCAGCCCCAGCATTTT; CDR3: CASSPGGNQPQHF
V: TRBV4-1; D: NA; size: NA; J: TRBJ1-2; length: 15; DNA: TGCGCCAGCAGCCAAGTAGAGGGAACCTTCCTAGGCTACACCTTC; CDR3: CASSQVEGTFLGYTF
V: TRBV5-6; D: TRBD2; size: NA; J: TRBJ2-3; length: 15; DNA: TGTGCCAGCAGCTTGCTAGCGGGGGGACGGGATACGCAGTATTTT; CDR3: CASSLLAGGRDTQYF
V: TRBV5-4; D: NA; size: NA; J: TRBJ1-3; length: 12; DNA: TGTGCCAGCAGTTTAGGGAGCAGCACCATATATTTT; CDR3: CASSLGSSTIYF
V: TRBV12-3/TRBV12-4; D: NA; size: NA; J: TRBJ2-2; length: 13; DNA: TGTGCCAGCAGAACCAGGGAGACCGGGGAGCTGTTTTTT; CDR3: CASRTRETGELFF
V: TRBV7-9; D: NA; size: NA; J: TRBJ2-7; length: 14; DNA: TGTGCCAGCAGCTTCGAAGGCATGCCAAGCGAGCAGTACTTC; CDR3: CASSFEGMPSEQYF
V: TRBV5-1; D: NA; size: NA; J: TRBJ1-1; length: 15; DNA: TGCGCCAGCAGCTCAAAGTCCGGTGGGCTCACTGAAGCTTTCTTT; CDR3: CASSSKSGGLTEAFF
V: TRBV7-9; D: TRBD1; size: few; J: TRBJ1-3; length: 16; DNA: TGTGCCAGCAGCGAGACAGGGGTCCTTAGAGGAAACACCATATATTTT; CDR3: CASSETGVLRGNTIYF
V: TRBV12-5; D: NA; size: NA; J: TRBJ2-4; length: 16; DNA: TGTGCTAGTGGCGGACCGACGCTCTGGGGAGGAAACATTCAGTACTTC; CDR3: CASGGPTLWGGNIQYF
V: TRBV30; D: TRBD1; size: NA; J: TRBJ2-7; length: 14; DNA: TGTGCCTGGAGTTCGGGACAGGGGGCCCACGAGCAGTACTTC; CDR3: CAWSSGQGAHEQYF
V: TRBV5-4; D: NA; size: NA; J: TRBJ1-2; length: 15; DNA: TGTGCCAGCAGCCTGGACTCGGAGAGCAACTATGGCTACACCTTC; CDR3: CASSLDSESNYGYTF
V: TRBV7-9; D: TRBD2; size: NA; J: TRBJ2-3; length: 15; DNA: TGTGCCAGCAGCAGTAGCGGGGGGGCCACAGATACGCAGTATTTT; CDR3: CASSSSGGATDTQYF
V: TRBV6-5; D: TRBD2; size: NA; J: TRBJ2-1; length: 15; DNA: TGTGCCAGCAGCCCCGGGACTAGCGTATACAATGAGCAGTTCTTC; CDR3: CASSPGTSVYNEQFF
V: TRBV19; D: TRBD1; size: NA; J: TRBJ2-5; length: 15; DNA: TGTGCCAGTAGCCAGGGACAGGGGGCGCGGGAGACCCAGTACTTC; CDR3: CASSQGQGARETQYF
V: TRBV7-2; D: TRBD2; size: NA; J: TRBJ2-7; length: 16; DNA: TGTGCCAGCAGCCGGACTAGCGGGGGGGCCCTTAACGAGCAGTACTTC; CDR3: CASSRTSGGALNEQYF
V: TRBV6-5; D: NA; size: once; J: TRBJ1-1; length: 13; DNA: TGTGCCAGCAGTTACTCGACAGGTCTTGAAGCTTTCTTT; CDR3: CASSYSTGLEAFF
V: TRBV10-3; D: NA; size: NA; J: TRBJ1-2; length: 14; DNA: TGTGCCATCAGTGAGCCCGGGACGAACTATGGCTACACCTTC; CDR3: CAISEPGTNYGYTF
V: TRBV3-1/TRBV3-2; D: NA; size: NA; J: TRBJ2-7; length: 15; DNA: TGTGCCAGCAGGCACAGGGCAGGGAGCTCCTACGAGCAGTACTTC; CDR3: CASRHRAGSSYEQYF
V: TRBV21-1; D: NA; size: many; J: TRBJ2-4; length: 12; DNA: TGTGCCAGCAAAGTACCCGGCCACTTTTTGTTCTTC; CDR3: CASKVPGHFLFF
V: TRBV2; D: NA; size: NA; J: TRBJ1-1; length: 13; DNA: TGTGCCAGCAGTGAAAGGTTGGTCACTGAAGCTTTCTTT; CDR3: CASSERLVTEAFF
V: TRBV2; D: NA; size: NA; J: TRBJ2-2; length: 14; DNA: TGTGCCAGCAGTGTGGACAAAGGGGCCGGGGAGCTGTTTTTT; CDR3: CASSVDKGAGELFF
V: TRBV24-1; D: TRBD1; size: NA; J: TRBJ1-2; length: 15; DNA: TGTGCCACCAGTGACCCGGGACAGGGTAAGGGAGGCTACACCTTC; CDR3: CATSDPGQGKGGYTF
V: TRBV2; D: NA; size: NA; J: TRBJ1-2; length: 12; DNA: TGTGCCAGCAGTGAAGAAGGCCATGGCTACACCTTC; CDR3: CASSEEGHGYTF
V: TRBV6-5; D: NA; size: NA; J: TRBJ1-1; length: 14; DNA: TGTGCCAGCAGTTCCCAGGGTTATCCCACTGAAGCTTTCTTT; CDR3: CASSSQGYPTEAFF
V: TRBV25-1; D: NA; size: few; J: TRBJ2-1; length: 13; DNA: TGTGCCAGCAGTAACGTGGGAGAAAATGAGCAGTTCTTC; CDR3: CASSNVGENEQFF
V: TRBV6-5; D: NA; size: NA; J: TRBJ2-5; length: 13; DNA: TGTGCCAGCACGACTCCCGGGCAGGAGACCCAGTACTTC; CDR3: CASTTPGQETQYF
V: TRBV2; D: TRBD1; size: NA; J: TRBJ1-4; length: 16; DNA: TGTGCCAGCAGTGGTCCTGGGACAGCCAACGGTGAAAAACTGTTTTTT; CDR3: CASSGPGTANGEKLFF
V: TRBV5-1; D: NA; size: NA; J: TRBJ2-1; length: 14; DNA: TGCGCCAGCAGCTTGGAAGGGGCCTACAATGAGCAGTTCTTC; CDR3: CASSLEGAYNEQFF
V: TRBV7-2; D: NA; size: NA; J: TRBJ1-2; length: 14; DNA: TGTGCCAGCAGCTTAGGGAGTTACGGCTATGGCTACACCTTC; CDR3: CASSLGSYGYGYTF
V: TRBV6-2/TRBV6-3; D: NA; size: once; J: TRBJ2-7; length: 15; DNA: TGTGCCAGCAGTTACCCGTTAGGTAGCTCCTACGAGCAGTACTTC; CDR3: CASSYPLGSSYEQYF
V: TRBV27; D: NA; size: NA; J: TRBJ1-2; length: 14; DNA: TGTGCCAGCAGTGTCACCGGGCCTAACTATGGCTACACCTTC; CDR3: CASSVTGPNYGYTF